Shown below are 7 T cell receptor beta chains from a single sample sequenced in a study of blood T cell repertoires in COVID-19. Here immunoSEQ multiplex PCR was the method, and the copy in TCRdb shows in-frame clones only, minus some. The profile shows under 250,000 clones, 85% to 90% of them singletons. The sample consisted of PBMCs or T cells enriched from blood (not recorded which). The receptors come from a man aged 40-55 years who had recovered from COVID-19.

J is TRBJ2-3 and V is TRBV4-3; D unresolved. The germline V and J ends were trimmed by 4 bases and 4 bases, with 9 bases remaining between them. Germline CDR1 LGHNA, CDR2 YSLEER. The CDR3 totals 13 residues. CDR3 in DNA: TGCGCCAGCAGCCCCCAGATCTCAGATACGCAGTATTTT. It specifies CASSPQISDTQYF.

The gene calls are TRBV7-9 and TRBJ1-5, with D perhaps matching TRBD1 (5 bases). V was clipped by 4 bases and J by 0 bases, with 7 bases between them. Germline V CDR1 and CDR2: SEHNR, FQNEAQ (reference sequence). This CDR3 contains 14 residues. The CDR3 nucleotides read TGTGCCAGCAGCTCGGGGGTTAGCAATCAGCCCCAGCATTTT. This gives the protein CASSSGVSNQPQHF.

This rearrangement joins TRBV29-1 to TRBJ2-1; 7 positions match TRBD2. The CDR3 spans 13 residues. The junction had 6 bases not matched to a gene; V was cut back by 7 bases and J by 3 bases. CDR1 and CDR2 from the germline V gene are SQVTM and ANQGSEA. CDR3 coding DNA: TGCAGCGCGCCCGGGACTAACTACAATGAGCAGTTCTTC. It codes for CSAPGTNYNEQFF.

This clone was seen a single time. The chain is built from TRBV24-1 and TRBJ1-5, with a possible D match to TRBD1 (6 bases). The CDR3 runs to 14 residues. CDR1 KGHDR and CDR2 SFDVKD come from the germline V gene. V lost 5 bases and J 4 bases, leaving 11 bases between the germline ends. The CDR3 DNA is TGTGCCACCAGTGGAGGGCAGGGGAATCAGCCCCAGCATTTT. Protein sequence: CATSGGQGNQPQHF.

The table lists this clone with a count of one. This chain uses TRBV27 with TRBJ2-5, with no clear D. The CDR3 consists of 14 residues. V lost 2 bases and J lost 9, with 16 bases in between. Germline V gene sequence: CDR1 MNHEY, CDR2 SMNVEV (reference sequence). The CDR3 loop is CASSLEPSFAAQYF. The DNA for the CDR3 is TGTGCCAGCAGTTTAGAACCCTCTTTCGCGGCCCAGTACTTC.

The CDR3 region has the DNA TGTGCCAGCAGCGGACAGGGGGCTGGCAATCAGCCCCAGCATTTT. Residues: CASSGQGAGNQPQHF. This chain uses TRBV6-5 with TRBJ1-5; 11 bases map to TRBD1. Germline CDR1 MNHEY, CDR2 SVGAGI. This CDR3 region has 15 residues. Germline trimming cut 6 bases from V and 2 bases from J; bases unmatched to any gene: 3.

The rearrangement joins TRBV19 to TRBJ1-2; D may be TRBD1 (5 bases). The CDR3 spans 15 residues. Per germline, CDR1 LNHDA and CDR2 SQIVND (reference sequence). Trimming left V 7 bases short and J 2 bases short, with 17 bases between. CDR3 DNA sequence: TGTGCCAGTATCGCGGGACCGAACCTAAACTATGGCTACACCTTC. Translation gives CASIAGPNLNYGYTF. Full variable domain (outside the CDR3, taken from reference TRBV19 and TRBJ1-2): DGGITQSPKYLFRKEGQNVTLSCEQNLNHDAMYWYRQDPGQGLRLIYYSQIVNDFQKGDIAEGYSVSREKKESFPLTVTSAQKNPTAFYLCASIAGPNLNYGYTFGSGTRLTVV.